Listed below are T cell receptor beta chains from one sample, sequenced in a study of blood T cell repertoires in COVID-19. Assay used: immunoSEQ multiplex PCR; TCRdb lists only in-frame clones, some missing. The repertoire holds fewer than 400,000 clones, approximately 81% seen once, with roughly 3.6% in the top ten. Sequencing was performed on peripheral blood. The receptor source for this set is a woman under 30 with acute or convalescent COVID-19. CDR3s include the opening cysteine and the closing phenylalanine or tryptophan. Each record gives: clone size, D gene, J gene, V gene, CDR3 protein, CDR3 DNA. D genes are given only for firm matches. Not every row has a clone size; where given, it reads once, few, many or a size class.

. . TRBJ2-5 TRBV20-1 CSASRAGAPQETQYF TGCAGTGCTAGTAGGGCGGGGGCCCCGCAAGAGACCCAGTACTTC
. . TRBJ2-5 TRBV11-2 CASSFTVQETQYF TGTGCCAGCAGCTTTACGGTACAAGAGACCCAGTACTTC
. TRBD2 TRBJ2-2 TRBV27 CATLGLAGAGTGELFF TGTGCCACCTTGGGACTAGCGGGAGCCGGCACCGGGGAGCTGTTTTTT
few . TRBJ1-5 TRBV12-3/TRBV12-4 CASHNQPQHF TGTGCCAGCCATAATCAGCCCCAGCATTTT
few . TRBJ1-6 TRBV10-3 CAISDPGHASGSPLHF TGTGCCATCAGCGATCCGGGACATGCCTCCGGTTCACCCCTCCACTTT
. . TRBJ1-2 TRBV11-1 CASSLRSGYGYTF TGTGCCAGCAGCTTACGTTCCGGGTATGGCTACACCTTC
. . TRBJ2-1 TRBV6-5 CASSSVGSSHGEQFF TGTGCCAGCAGCAGCGTCGGATCGAGTCACGGTGAGCAGTTCTTC
. . TRBJ1-1 TRBV7-2 CASSFRDMNTEAFF TGTGCCAGCAGCTTCCGAGACATGAACACTGAAGCTTTCTTT
. . TRBJ2-1 TRBV6-4 CASSDSEFEQFF TGTGCCAGCAGTGACTCGGAGTTTGAGCAGTTCTTC
. . TRBJ2-3 TRBV24-1 CATSDTRAGDTQYF TGTGCCACCAGTGATACGAGGGCGGGAGATACGCAGTATTTT
many . TRBJ1-6 TRBV5-1 CASSLEGVPSYNSPLHF TGCGCCAGCAGCTTGGAAGGGGTTCCCTCCTATAATTCACCCCTCCACTTT
. . TRBJ2-1 TRBV10-3 CAISRQELTYNEQFF TGTGCCATCAGTCGACAGGAATTAACCTACAATGAGCAGTTCTTC
. . TRBJ1-5 TRBV24-1 CATSDSGFVGNQPQHF TGTGCCACCAGTGATTCAGGGTTCGTGGGCAATCAGCCCCAGCATTTT
. . TRBJ1-5 TRBV9 CASSVESGSHQPQHF TGTGCCAGCAGCGTAGAATCGGGGAGTCATCAGCCCCAGCATTTT
. TRBD1 TRBJ1-5 TRBV7-9 CASSPQTGGDQPQHF TGTGCCAGCAGCCCCCAGACAGGGGGCGATCAGCCCCAGCATTTT
. . TRBJ2-7 TRBV27 CASSPTEITYEQYF TGTGCCAGCAGCCCCACTGAGATTACCTACGAGCAGTACTTC
. . TRBJ1-5 TRBV24-1 CATSDAGYSNQPQHF TGTGCCACCAGTGATGCCGGGTATAGCAATCAGCCCCAGCATTTT
. TRBD1 TRBJ2-5 TRBV28 CASSSRDRARETQYF TGTGCCAGCAGTTCCCGGGACAGGGCAAGGGAGACCCAGTACTTC
. TRBD1 TRBJ1-2 TRBV5-1 CASSLETGSDGYTF TGCGCCAGCAGCTTAGAGACAGGGTCGGATGGCTACACCTTC
. TRBD1 TRBJ2-1 TRBV7-6 CASSSGQGPANEQFF TGTGCCAGCAGCTCCGGACAGGGGCCCGCTAATGAGCAGTTCTTC
. TRBD2 TRBJ2-7 TRBV30 CAWSVIETSGGAYEQYF TGTGCCTGGAGTGTAATAGAGACTAGCGGGGGGGCCTACGAGCAGTACTTC
. . TRBJ1-1 TRBV3-1/TRBV3-2 CASSPEPAVNTEAFF TGTGCCAGCAGCCCCGAACCTGCAGTGAACACTGAAGCTTTCTTT
. . TRBJ2-7 TRBV30 CAWRDTSHEQYF TGTGCCTGGAGGGATACTAGCCACGAGCAGTACTTC
. . TRBJ2-7 TRBV6-5 CASSPSLEQYF TGTGCCAGCAGTCCCTCCCTGGAGCAGTACTTC
. TRBD2 TRBJ2-3 TRBV6-5 CASSIGTSGTDTQYF TGTGCCAGCAGTATCGGGACTAGCGGCACAGATACGCAGTATTTT
. TRBD1 TRBJ2-7 TRBV6-5 CASSYSDRGHTNEQYF TGTGCCAGCAGTTACTCGGACAGGGGGCATACCAACGAGCAGTACTTC
. . TRBJ2-2 TRBV24-1 CATSATDLPGSTGELFF TGTGCCACCAGTGCTACGGACCTCCCGGGGTCCACCGGGGAGCTGTTTTTT
few . TRBJ1-4 TRBV7-9 CASSGWGREKLFF TGTGCCAGCAGTGGGTGGGGCAGGGAAAAACTGTTTTTT
. TRBD1 TRBJ1-3 TRBV6-5 CASSPQGASGNTIYF TGTGCCAGCAGTCCTCAGGGGGCGTCTGGAAACACCATATATTTT
. . TRBJ1-1 TRBV18 CASSLTPSGGMNTEAFF TGTGCCAGCTCACTAACACCCTCGGGGGGGATGAACACTGAAGCTTTCTTT
. . TRBJ2-3 TRBV5-4 CASSLNGETTDTQYF TGTGCCAGCAGCTTGAATGGGGAGACCACAGATACGCAGTATTTT
. TRBD1 TRBJ1-2 TRBV19 CASSFQTGAYGYTF TGTGCCAGTAGCTTCCAGACAGGGGCCTATGGCTACACCTTC
. TRBD1 TRBJ1-2 TRBV7-3 CASSLNPTGEVTF TGTGCCAGCAGCTTAAACCCCACAGGGGAGGTCACCTTC
once TRBD1 TRBJ2-1 TRBV6-5 CASSYSGTGINEQFF TGTGCCAGCAGTTACTCCGGGACAGGAATAAATGAGCAGTTCTTC
. . TRBJ1-5 TRBV5-1 CASSLNRVKVSRNLNQPQHF TGCGCCAGCAGCTTGAACAGGGTAAAGGTATCTAGAAACTTAAATCAGCCCCAGCATTTT
. . TRBJ1-1 TRBV5-4 CASSLNNVAGTEAFF TGTGCCAGCAGCTTGAACAACGTTGCGGGCACTGAAGCTTTCTTT
. . TRBJ2-7 TRBV6-5 CASSSPDRKPYEQYF TGTGCCAGCAGTTCCCCAGACAGAAAACCCTACGAGCAGTACTTC
few . TRBJ1-4 TRBV27 CASSLLRGSTNEKLFF TGTGCCAGCAGTTTATTAAGGGGATCAACTAATGAAAAACTGTTTTTT
. . TRBJ1-6 TRBV5-6 CASSFRGNSPLHF TGTGCCAGCAGCTTCAGAGGTAATTCACCCCTCCACTTT
. TRBD1 TRBJ2-3 TRBV4-1 CASSQDGTGPTDTQYF TGCGCCAGCAGCCAAGATGGGACAGGACCCACAGATACGCAGTATTTT
. TRBD2 TRBJ2-3 TRBV20-1 CSASGLAGGADTQYF TGCAGTGCTAGTGGACTAGCGGGGGGGGCAGATACGCAGTATTTT
. . TRBJ1-3 TRBV27 CASSLAGTGNTIYF TGTGCCAGCAGTTTAGCAGGGACTGGAAACACCATATATTTT
. . TRBJ1-2 TRBV7-9 CASSLASVGDYGYTF TGTGCCAGCAGCTTAGCCTCCGTTGGAGACTATGGCTACACCTTC
few . TRBJ1-1 TRBV30 CAWSGRQPSTEAFF TGTGCCTGGAGTGGAAGACAGCCTTCCACTGAAGCTTTCTTT